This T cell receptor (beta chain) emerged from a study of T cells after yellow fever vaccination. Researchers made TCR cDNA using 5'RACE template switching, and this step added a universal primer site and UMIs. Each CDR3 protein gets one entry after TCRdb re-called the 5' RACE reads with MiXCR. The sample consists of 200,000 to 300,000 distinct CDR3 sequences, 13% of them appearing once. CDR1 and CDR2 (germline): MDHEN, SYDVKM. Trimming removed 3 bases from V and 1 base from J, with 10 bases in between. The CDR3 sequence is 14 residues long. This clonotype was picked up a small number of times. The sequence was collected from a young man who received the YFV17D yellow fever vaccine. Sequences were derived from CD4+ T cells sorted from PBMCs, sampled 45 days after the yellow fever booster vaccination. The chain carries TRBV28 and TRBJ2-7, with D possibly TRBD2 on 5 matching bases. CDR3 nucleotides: TGTGCCAGCAGTTTTAAAGGCGGGTCCTACGAGCAGTACTTC. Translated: CASSFKGGSYEQYF.